These 21 T cell receptor beta chains were sequenced from one sample in a study of control samples from healthy donors and cancer patients. Profiling relied on immunoSEQ multiplex PCR, and the TCRdb table lists in-frame clones only, not all of them. The repertoire holds some 130,000 clones, roughly nine tenths seen once, with roughly 8.7% in the top ten. Specimen: blood. These receptors all come from a woman aged 25 to 39 in good health.

This clone appeared a single time. The chain joins TRBV27 to TRBJ2-7; tentative D call: TRBD1 (6 bases). CDR3 length: 14 amino acids. V was shortened by 5 bases and J by 0 bases, with 11 bases between the two germline ends. Germline V gene lookup returns CDR1 MNHEY and CDR2 SMNVEV (reference sequence). CDR3 coding DNA: TGTGCCAGCAGTACAGGGTACAGCTCCTACGAGCAGTACTTC. Its translation is CASSTGYSSYEQYF.

The V call is TRBV19, the J call TRBJ1-2; 8 bases are shared with TRBD1. V dropped 4 bases and J dropped 3; count of bases not matched to a gene: 7. The CDR3 loop spans 15 amino acids. Germline assignment: CDR1 LNHDA and CDR2 SQIVND (reference sequence). In nucleotides, the CDR3 is TGTGCCAGTAGTAGAGCGGACAGGGTTTACTATGGCTACACCTTC. This gives the protein CASSRADRVYYGYTF.

This rearrangement joins TRBV3-1 (or the pseudogene TRBV3-2) to TRBJ1-4; D call uncertain. Trimming left V 1 base short and J 0 bases short, with 9 bases between. This CDR3 region has 16 residues. CDR1 is LGHDT, CDR2 YNNKEL, per germline (reference sequence). The CDR3 bases are TGTGCCAGCAGCCAAGGGGTCAGCCCAACTAATGAAAAACTGTTTTTT. It yields the protein CASSQGVSPTNEKLFF.

The CDR3 DNA follows: TGTGCCAGCAGCCAAGATCCCGCAGGGGGAAACACTGAAGCTTTCTTT. It is translated as CASSQDPAGGNTEAFF. V usage is TRBV3-1 (or the pseudogene TRBV3-2) and J usage is TRBJ1-1; TRBD1 matches 7 bases. Germline loops: CDR1 LGHDT, CDR2 YNNKEL (reference sequence). This CDR3 region has 16 residues. V was pared by 0 bases and J by 2 bases, with 6 bases of the junction left unmatched.

This clone has only one observation. V and J are TRBV4-2 and TRBJ2-1; maybe TRBD2 (6 bases). The CDR3 covers 18 residues. CDR1 is LGHNA, CDR2 YNFKEQ, per germline. Trimming pared 1 base from V and 2 bases from J, leaving 18 bases between. As DNA, the CDR3 is TGTGCCAGCAGCCAAGTGGAATTTACCGGGAGTCCCTACAATGAGCAGTTCTTC. It codes for CASSQVEFTGSPYNEQFF.

This chain links TRBV12-3 or TRBV12-4 with TRBJ2-7; no clear D gene. V lost 3 bases and J 5 bases, leaving 8 bases between the germline ends. This CDR3 spans 12 amino acids. CDR3 DNA sequence: TGTGCCAGCAGTTTCCTCCTTAACGAGCAGTACTTC. Its protein is CASSFLLNEQYF.

This chain links TRBV5-4 with TRBJ2-7; D possibly corresponds to TRBD2 (5 bases). The CDR3 spans 14 residues. Germline lookup yields CDR1 SGHNT and CDR2 YYREEE (reference sequence). The V and J ends lost 5 bases and 0 bases respectively, with 12 bases between them. The CDR3 is CASRDGIFSYEQYF. In DNA, the CDR3 is TGTGCCAGCAGGGACGGGATCTTCTCCTACGAGCAGTACTTC.

This chain joins TRBV6-5 and TRBJ1-1; 12 positions agree with TRBD1. Germline V gives CDR1 MNHEY, CDR2 SVGAGI. This CDR3 spans 16 amino acids. J gave up 6 bases and V 2 bases, and 7 bases lay outside the gene matches. CDR3 sequence reads: CASSYGTGGARAEAFF. The CDR3, as DNA: TGTGCCAGCAGTTACGGGACAGGGGGCGCCCGTGCTGAAGCTTTCTTT.

The gene calls are TRBV6-5 and TRBJ1-2, with a weak D call TRBD1 (5 bases). Germline lookup yields CDR1 MNHEY and CDR2 SVGAGI. CDR3 size: 14 residues. V was clipped by 0 bases and J by 8 bases, with 13 bases between them. CDR3 amino acids: CASSYSKGARGYTF. The CDR3 DNA reads as TGTGCCAGCAGTTACTCGAAAGGGGCAAGAGGCTACACCTTC.

The rearrangement uses TRBV28 and TRBJ1-5; D is uncertain. The V end lost 1 base, the J end lost 4 bases, and 5 bases lay between the germline ends. CDR1 is MDHEN and CDR2 is SYDVKM in the germline V gene. The CDR3 has 13 residues. CDR3 coding DNA: TGTGCCAGCAGTTTATTACGGAATCAGCCCCAGCATTTT. Amino acid sequence: CASSLLRNQPQHF.

The rearrangement joins TRBV19 to TRBJ1-5, with 7 bases aligning to TRBD1. Germline trimming cut 1 base from V and 2 bases from J; bases unmatched to any gene: 5. Germline CDR1 LNHDA, CDR2 SQIVND (reference sequence). The CDR3 contains 16 residues. CDR3 DNA: TGTGCCAGTAGTATAGGACAGGGTTTTGGCAATCAGCCCCAGCATTTT. This translates into CASSIGQGFGNQPQHF.

This rearrangement joins TRBV2 to TRBJ1-4; maybe TRBD1 (5 bases). Germline lookup yields CDR1 SNHLY and CDR2 FYNNEI. Between the trimmed V and J ends, which lost 3 bases and 8 bases, there was a span of 13 bases. The CDR3 length is 14 residues. DNA of the CDR3: TGTGCCAGCAGTGATCAGCCAGGGCACGAAAAACTGTTTTTT. Translation gives CASSDQPGHEKLFF.

V gene TRBV25-1 combines with J gene TRBJ2-7, with 7 bases lining up with TRBD1. The CDR3 spans 17 residues. V was pared by 8 bases and J by 4 bases, with 20 bases of the junction left unmatched. Germline CDR1 reads MGHDK; CDR2 reads SYGVNS. The CDR3 DNA sequence: TGTGCCAGCCGACCGACAAACATACCGGGACAGACTTACGAGCAGTACTTC. Translated, it gives CASRPTNIPGQTYEQYF.

There are a few counts of this clone. The chain carries TRBV10-3 and TRBJ1-2; 7 positions match TRBD1. J was trimmed by 1 base and V by 8 bases; bases with no gene match: 4. The CDR3 runs to 13 residues. Germline assignment: CDR1 ENHRY and CDR2 SYGVKD. The CDR3, as DNA: TGTGCCATCCGGGACAGATTTAACTATGGCTACACCTTC. Amino acid sequence: CAIRDRFNYGYTF.

J is TRBJ2-3 and V is TRBV5-6; D unclear. Trimming shortened V by 4 bases and J by 6 bases, and 12 bases separated the two germline ends. The CDR3 totals 13 residues. From germline, CDR1 is SGHDT and CDR2 YYEEEE. CDR3 sequence reads: CASSRVGPDTQYF. The DNA for the CDR3 is TGTGCCAGCAGCCGAGTTGGGCCGGATACGCAGTATTTT.

The chain has TRBV30 and TRBJ1-3; no clear D. CDR1 is GTSNPN and CDR2 is SVGIG in the germline V gene (reference sequence). V lost 2 bases and J 4 bases, leaving 12 bases between the germline ends. The CDR3 runs to 14 residues. The CDR3 here is CAWSLGMGGNTIYF. CDR3 DNA sequence: TGTGCCTGGAGTTTAGGGATGGGCGGAAACACCATATATTTT.

This clone appeared a few times. V gene TRBV2 combines with J gene TRBJ2-7; D not certain. The V gene lost 5 bases and the J gene lost 4 bases, with 6 bases spanning the gap. Germline CDR1 reads SNHLY; CDR2 reads FYNNEI. The CDR3 consists of 11 residues. Here the CDR3 DNA reads TGTGCCAGCAGTTGGGGATACGAGCAGTACTTC. Translating gives CASSWGYEQYF.

Worth noting for this clone: The sample carries other DNA sequences with the same CDR3. This chain joins TRBV18 and TRBJ2-7; no clear D. V shed 6 bases and J shed 1 base, with 7 bases lying between them. The germline V gene has CDR1 KGHSH and CDR2 LQKENI. The CDR3 is made up of 12 amino acids. CDR3 amino acids: CASSRDSYEQYF. CDR3 bases: TGTGCCAGCTCGAGAGATTCCTACGAGCAGTACTTC.

The rearrangement links TRBV24-1 to TRBJ2-7; 7 positions agree with TRBD2. The germline CDR1 and CDR2 sequences are KGHDR and SFDVKD. J was trimmed by 5 bases and V by 6 bases; bases with no gene match: 3. The CDR3 spans 12 residues. CDR3: CATSPGGNEQYF. In DNA form, the CDR3 reads TGTGCCACCAGTCCCGGGGGGAACGAGCAGTACTTC.

The chain uses TRBV9 and TRBJ1-2; D is undetermined. V lost 4 bases and J 8 bases, leaving 15 bases between the germline ends. The CDR3 contains 13 residues. CDR1 is SGDLS, CDR2 YYNGEE, per germline. The CDR3 DNA follows: TGTGCCAGCAGCCCCGGGGTACAGCACGGCTACACCTTC. Translating it yields CASSPGVQHGYTF.

The chain joins TRBV6-4 to TRBJ2-2, with D possibly TRBD1 on 5 matching bases. CDR1 is MRHNA, CDR2 SNTAGT, per germline. The CDR3 has 14 amino acids. V was clipped by 7 bases and J by 6 bases, with 15 bases between them. Written as DNA, the CDR3 is TGTGCCAGCAACGATACAGGCCGGGCCGGGGAGCTGTTTTTT. Amino acid sequence: CASNDTGRAGELFF.